Here is one TCR beta chain with its context. What it binds is not known. This record comes from a study of response to subunit inactivated influenza vaccine. Whole-study results and caveats: Authors suggested that a seasonal influenza vaccination recruits few new T cells each time.

MiXCR was run by TCRdb on the RT-PCR reads, yielding one entry per CDR3 protein. In the table there are 550,000 to 800,000 distinct CDR3 sequences, around 16% of which are singletons. The CDR3 totals 16 residues. V gave up 6 bases and J gave up 1 base; unmatched junction bases: 5. The receptor's source is a man in his fifties who received an inactivated influenza vaccine. V gene TRBV12-3 or TRBV12-4 combines with J gene TRBJ2-5, with 13 bases identical to TRBD2. The input for sequencing was PBMCs from blood, taken 11 to 12 days after vaccination. The CDR3 loop is CASRATSGGLQETQYF. The CDR3 region has the DNA TGTGCCAGCAGAGCGACTAGCGGGGGGCTCCAAGAGACCCAGTACTTC.